This T cell receptor (beta chain) was identified in a study of Ad26.COV2.S vaccination and SARS-CoV-2 variants. Study in general: Donor was one of the participants in the Ad26.COV2.S arm of the COV1001 trial.

Data came from immunoSEQ multiplex PCR; TCRdb stores just in-frame clones and leaves some out. The table shows around 320,000 clones, with around four fifths occurring only once. Specified treatment: roughly 18 received Ad26.COV2.S at low or high dose, single or two shots; 5 received placebo; per-sample allocation not given. Day 63 following the first vaccine or placebo injection was when the samples were taken. This clone appeared a few times. Its matching antigen is unknown. V shed 4 bases, J shed 3 bases, and the junction held 6 bases outside the gene matches. Germline V gene lookup returns CDR1 KGHSH and CDR2 LQKENI. This CDR3 spans 15 amino acids. General study findings and limits: It was found that vaccine and placebo recipients had similar non-spike TCR breadth.

Sequencing used peripheral blood, obtained in a trial of Ad26.COV2.S vaccine versus placebo. The rearrangement uses TRBV18 and TRBJ2-1; 7 nucleotides line up with TRBD1. The receptor was isolated from a person between 18 and 59 years old who received the Ad26.COV2.S COVID-19 vaccine or a placebo. The CDR3 region is CASSREGTVYNEQFF. The CDR3 nucleotides are TGTGCCAGCTCACGAGAGGGGACAGTCTACAATGAGCAGTTCTTC.